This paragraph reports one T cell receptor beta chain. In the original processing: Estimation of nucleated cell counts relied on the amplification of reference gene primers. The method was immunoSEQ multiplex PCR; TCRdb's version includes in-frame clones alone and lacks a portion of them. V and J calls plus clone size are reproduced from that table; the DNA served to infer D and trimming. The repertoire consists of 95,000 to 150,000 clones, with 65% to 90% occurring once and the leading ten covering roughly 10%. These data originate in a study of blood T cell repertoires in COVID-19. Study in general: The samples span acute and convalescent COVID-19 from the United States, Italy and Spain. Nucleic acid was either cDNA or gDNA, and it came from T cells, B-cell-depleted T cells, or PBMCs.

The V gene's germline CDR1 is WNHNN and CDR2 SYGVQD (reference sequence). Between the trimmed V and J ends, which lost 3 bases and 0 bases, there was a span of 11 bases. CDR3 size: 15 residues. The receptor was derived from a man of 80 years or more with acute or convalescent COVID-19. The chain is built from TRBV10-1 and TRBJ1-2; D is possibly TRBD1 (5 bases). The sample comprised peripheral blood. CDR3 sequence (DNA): TGCGCCAGCAGTGACCAGGGTATAGCTAACTATGGCTACACCTTC. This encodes CASSDQGIANYGYTF.